These T cell receptor beta chains were read from a single sample in a study of CD8 T cells in Susac syndrome. TCRdb recomputed calls from the immunoSEQ multiplex PCR reads with MiXCR, one row per CDR3 protein. The sample has 100,000 or so distinct CDR3 sequences, roughly 96% seen once. The sequencing sample was made of CD8+ T cells from PBMCs. These receptors originate from a human donor with Susac syndrome. CDR3s include the opening cysteine and the closing phenylalanine or tryptophan. The order of the fields is D gene, J gene, clone size, V gene, CDR3 DNA, CDR3 protein. A D gene is named only where the DNA matches it firmly. The size entry is marked missing in some rows and otherwise reads once, few, many or a size class.

-,TRBJ2-3,-,TRBV19,TGTGCCAGTAGTATTTCGACCACAGATACGCAGTATTTT,CASSISTTDTQYF
-,TRBJ2-4,-,TRBV28,TGTGCCAGCAGTCGCCCCTTCGGGCTTAGCCCCAAGTCAAACATTCAGTACTTC,CASSRPFGLSPKSNIQYF
-,TRBJ1-5,-,TRBV27,TGTGCCAGCGGGCCCGGATCGGGACGGCCCCAGCATTTT,CASGPGSGRPQHF
-,TRBJ1-1,-,TRBV14,TGTGCCAGCAGCCGGAGCGGGGGGGGCACTGAAGCTTTCTTT,CASSRSGGGTEAFF
-,TRBJ1-1,-,TRBV2,TGTGCCAGCCTCGAGATGAACACTGAAGCTTTCTTT,CASLEMNTEAFF
-,TRBJ1-2,-,TRBV2,TGTGCCAGCAGTGTCGCGGCACTCTCTAACTATGGCTACACCTTC,CASSVAALSNYGYTF
-,TRBJ1-2,once,TRBV4-1,TGCGCCAGCAGCCATACAGTTTATGGCTACACCTTC,CASSHTVYGYTF
TRBD1,TRBJ1-6,-,TRBV4-1,TGCGCCAGCAGCCAAGTAGGCCCAGGGGGATCACCCCTCCACTTT,CASSQVGPGGSPLHF
-,TRBJ1-5,-,TRBV7-2,TGTGCCAGCAGCTTATCAGGGACCCCCAATCAGCCCCAGCATTTT,CASSLSGTPNQPQHF
-,TRBJ2-4,-,TRBV3-1,TGTGCCAGCAGCCAAGGAGGAGCCAAAAACATTCAGTACTTC,CASSQGGAKNIQYF
-,TRBJ2-1,-,TRBV19,TGTGCCAGTGGATACAATGAGCAGTTCTTC,CASGYNEQFF
TRBD2,TRBJ2-7,-,TRBV9,TGTGCCAGCAGCGAGGGACTAGCGGGGGCCTACGAGCAGTACTTC,CASSEGLAGAYEQYF
TRBD2,TRBJ2-1,-,TRBV29-1,TGCAGGGGGACTAGCGGGGGGACCGACAATGAGCAGTTCTTC,CRGTSGGTDNEQFF
-,TRBJ1-1,-,TRBV24-1,TGTGCCACCAGTGATGGGACGGACGAAGCTTTCTTT,CATSDGTDEAFF
TRBD1,TRBJ2-1,-,TRBV9,TGTGCCAGCAGCGCCATGGGACAGGGGGTCGATGAGCAGTTCTTC,CASSAMGQGVDEQFF
TRBD1,TRBJ2-1,-,TRBV9,TGTGCCAGCAGCCCAAGACAGGGCAATGAGCAGTTCTTC,CASSPRQGNEQFF
-,TRBJ2-1,-,TRBV7-2,TGTGCCAGCAGCCAACGGGACAAGGGGGACAATGAGCAGTTCTTC,CASSQRDKGDNEQFF
-,TRBJ1-4,-,TRBV4-1,TGCGCCAGCAGCCAGGCCGGACCGAGTGAAAAACTGTTTTTT,CASSQAGPSEKLFF
-,TRBJ2-1,-,TRBV24-1,TGTGCCACCAGTGATTTCGACAGTGGTGATGAGCAGTTCTTC,CATSDFDSGDEQFF
TRBD1,TRBJ2-5,-,TRBV13,TGTGCCAGCGAATCAGGACAGGGGAAGACCCAGTACTTC,CASESGQGKTQYF
-,TRBJ1-1,-,TRBV20-1,TGCAGTGCCGGGTACCGGGCCAGGGATCACACTGAAGCTTTCTTT,CSAGYRARDHTEAFF
-,TRBJ2-7,-,TRBV6-5,TGTGCCGCTGGGCAGACCCCCTACGAGCAGTACTTC,CAAGQTPYEQYF
-,TRBJ2-1,-,TRBV29-1,TGCAGCGTTAAAGGGCTAGACAATGAGCAGTTCTTC,CSVKGLDNEQFF
-,TRBJ2-3,-,TRBV7-9,TGTGCCAGCAGGTCGTCAGATACGCAGTATTTT,CASRSSDTQYF
-,TRBJ2-3,-,TRBV20-1,TGCAGTGCTAGAACCCTTGGCACCGCGGATCGCACAGATACGCAGTATTTT,CSARTLGTADRTDTQYF
-,TRBJ2-7,-,TRBV12-3/TRBV12-4,TGTGCCAGCAGAGGGCAGGGAGTCTTTGAGCAGTACTTC,CASRGQGVFEQYF
TRBD2,TRBJ2-7,-,TRBV3-1,TGTGCCAGCAGCCAAGAAGGCGGGGGAAGCGAGCAGTACTTC,CASSQEGGGSEQYF
-,TRBJ2-1,-,TRBV7-3,TGTGCCAGCAGCGCACAGGGTAATGAGCAGTTCTTC,CASSAQGNEQFF
-,TRBJ1-2,once,TRBV12-3/TRBV12-4,TGTGCCAGCAGCCAAGGGTTTTCCTATGGCTACACCTTC,CASSQGFSYGYTF
-,TRBJ1-5,-,TRBV29-1,TGCAGCGTTGGACAGGACAATCAGCCCCAGCATTTT,CSVGQDNQPQHF
-,TRBJ2-3,-,TRBV6-4,TGTGCCAGCAGTGACTCCCGGTCAGATACGCAGTATTTT,CASSDSRSDTQYF
-,TRBJ2-1,-,TRBV5-6,TGTGCCAGCAGCAGGTTCGATGAGCAGTTCTTC,CASSRFDEQFF
-,TRBJ2-3,-,TRBV29-1,TGCAGCGCCGCGGGGGACACAAAACTCAGCACAGATACGCAGTATTTT,CSAAGDTKLSTDTQYF
-,TRBJ2-7,-,TRBV27,TGTGCCAGCAGTTTCCAGGGGAATCCCCCCTACGAGCAGTACTTC,CASSFQGNPPYEQYF
-,TRBJ2-1,-,TRBV7-9,TGTGCCAGCAGCTCCACCTCGTACAATGAGCAGTTCTTC,CASSSTSYNEQFF
-,TRBJ2-2,-,TRBV20-1,TGCAGTGCTAGACTATCTTTGGGGGTAAACACCGGGGAGCTGTTTTTT,CSARLSLGVNTGELFF
-,TRBJ1-4,-,TRBV29-1,TGCAGCGTTGGTTTAGGGGGACGCCCCGGCGAAAAACTGTTTTTT,CSVGLGGRPGEKLFF
TRBD2,TRBJ2-1,-,TRBV7-9,TGTGCCAGCAGCCCGGGACTAGCGGGGCCGGTTGGGTTGGGCAATGAGCAGTTCTTC,CASSPGLAGPVGLGNEQFF
-,TRBJ1-2,-,TRBV29-1,TGCAGCGTTGAACGGTTTAACTATGGCTACACCTTC,CSVERFNYGYTF
TRBD1,TRBJ2-2,once,TRBV2,TGTGCCAGCGGAGACAGGGAAAGGACCGGGGAGCTGTTTTTT,CASGDRERTGELFF
-,TRBJ2-7,-,TRBV3-1,TGTGCCAGCAGCCTGGGGGGTTCGCGGCTTCAGCAGTACTTC,CASSLGGSRLQQYF
TRBD1,TRBJ2-7,-,TRBV29-1,TGCAGCGTTGGGGCCGGGACAGAAGTATACGAGCAGTACTTC,CSVGAGTEVYEQYF
-,TRBJ1-2,-,TRBV19,TGTGCCAGTTGGACGACTAACTATGGCTACACCTTC,CASWTTNYGYTF
TRBD1,TRBJ1-2,-,TRBV25-1,TGTGCCAGCAGTGAAGCCGGGACAGACTATGGCTACACCTTC,CASSEAGTDYGYTF